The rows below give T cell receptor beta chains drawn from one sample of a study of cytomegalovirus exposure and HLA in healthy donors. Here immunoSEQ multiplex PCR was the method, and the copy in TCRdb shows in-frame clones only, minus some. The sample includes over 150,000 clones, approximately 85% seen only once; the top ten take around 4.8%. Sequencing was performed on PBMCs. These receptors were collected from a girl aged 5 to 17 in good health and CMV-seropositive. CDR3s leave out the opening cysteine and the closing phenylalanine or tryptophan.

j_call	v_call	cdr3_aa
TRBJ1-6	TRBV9	ASTDRVENSPLH
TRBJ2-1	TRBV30	AWSVRQGAGNEQF
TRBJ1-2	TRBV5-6	ASSWGGNDGYT
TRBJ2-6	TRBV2	ASSHRGSGANVLT
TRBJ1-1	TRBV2	ASHQAF
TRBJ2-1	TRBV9	ASSVDGDNEQF
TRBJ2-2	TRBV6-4	ASSPGTTDTGELF
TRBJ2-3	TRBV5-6	ASSLFQGADTQY
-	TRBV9	ASSVAPSGGPPYEQY
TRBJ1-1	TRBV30	AWNQGASLSNTEAF
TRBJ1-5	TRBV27	ASSPTRTGQPQH
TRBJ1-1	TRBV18	ASARTGGTEAF
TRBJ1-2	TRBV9	ASRGTGWDYGYT
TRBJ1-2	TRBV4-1	ASSQDSGYYGYT
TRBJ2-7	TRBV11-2	ASSHPRRGEQY
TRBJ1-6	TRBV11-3	ASSLDSNSPLH
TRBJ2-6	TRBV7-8	ASSRAGTGGYGANVLT
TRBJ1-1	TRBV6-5	ASSYSSYTEAF
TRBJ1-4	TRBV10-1	ASSDGRTGHEKLF
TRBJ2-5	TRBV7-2	ASSLVWQTQY
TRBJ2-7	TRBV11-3	ASSLTRFSEQY
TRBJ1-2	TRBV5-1	ASSLANWYRGNYGYT
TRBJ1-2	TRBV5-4	ASSWGTDYGYT
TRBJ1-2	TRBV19	ASSIPRGLNYGYT
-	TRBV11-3	ASSRFKDKTYEQY
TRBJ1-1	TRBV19	ASSPAGGGTEAF
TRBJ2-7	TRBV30	AWSVRRGPGTGVYEQY
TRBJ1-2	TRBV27	ASSPLDRVNYGYT
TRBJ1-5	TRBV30	AWRAGADQPQH
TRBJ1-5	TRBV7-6	ASSPGPALNQPQH
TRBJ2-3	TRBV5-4	ASSDSQGSDTQY